The 3 T cell receptor beta chains below were found in one sample sequenced in a study of T cells in Graves' hyperthyroidism and ophthalmopathy. RNA transcripts were the template for amplifying TCR beta CDR3 regions. The HTBI primer set served for first-round RT-PCR of the TCR CDR3. From the multiplex PCR reads, TCRdb called clonotypes with MiXCR, one entry per CDR3 protein. Of some 600,000 distinct CDR3 sequences in the sample, approximately 15% are singletons; the top ten hold more than 4.5%. The sample consisted of blood. These receptors were obtained from a woman aged 30 to 39 with Graves' hyperthyroidism that later progressed to Graves' ophthalmopathy.

In regard to this clonotype: A much larger clone lies a single base off, so this may be a read error. The chain joins TRBV11-2 to TRBJ2-1; D remains ambiguous. Trimming took 5 bases from V and 0 from J, leaving 17 bases between them. Germline values: CDR1 SGHAT, CDR2 FQNNGV. The CDR3 extends over 17 amino acids. The CDR3 loop is CASSPRLAPSSYNEQFF. The CDR3 nucleotides are TGTGCCAGCAGCCCGCGACTGGCCCCTAGCTCCTACAATGAGCAGTTCTTC.

At least ten counts were recorded for this clonotype. The gene calls are TRBV10-3 and TRBJ2-2, with 13 bases aligning to TRBD2. CDR1 is ENHRY and CDR2 is SYGVKD in the germline V gene. V shed 10 bases and J 7 bases; nucleotides not matched to a gene: 9. CDR3 size: 15 residues. CDR3 in amino acids: CATTGTSGKGGELFF. The CDR3 DNA reads TGTGCCACGACCGGGACTAGCGGGAAGGGCGGGGAGCTGTTTTTT.

This clonotype was counted ten times or more. CDR3 residues: CATSRDRNTEAFF. The CDR3 DNA reads as TGTGCCACCAGCAGAGATCGGAACACTGAAGCTTTCTTT. V gene TRBV15 combines with J gene TRBJ1-1; no firm D call. The V gene lost 0 bases and the J gene lost 1 base, with 3 bases spanning the gap. Germline V CDR1 and CDR2: LNHNV, YYDKDF (reference sequence). This CDR3 contains 13 residues.